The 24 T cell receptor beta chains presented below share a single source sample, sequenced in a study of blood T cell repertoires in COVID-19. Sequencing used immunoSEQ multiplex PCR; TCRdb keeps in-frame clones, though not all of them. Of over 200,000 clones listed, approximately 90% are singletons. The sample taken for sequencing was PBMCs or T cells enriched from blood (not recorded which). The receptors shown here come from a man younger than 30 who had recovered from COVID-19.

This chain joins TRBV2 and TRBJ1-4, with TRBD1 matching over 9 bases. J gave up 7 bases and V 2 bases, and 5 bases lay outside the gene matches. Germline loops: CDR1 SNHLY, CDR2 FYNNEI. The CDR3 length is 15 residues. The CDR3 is CASSELTGGFEKLFF. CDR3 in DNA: TGTGCCAGCAGTGAATTGACAGGGGGGTTTGAAAAACTGTTTTTT.

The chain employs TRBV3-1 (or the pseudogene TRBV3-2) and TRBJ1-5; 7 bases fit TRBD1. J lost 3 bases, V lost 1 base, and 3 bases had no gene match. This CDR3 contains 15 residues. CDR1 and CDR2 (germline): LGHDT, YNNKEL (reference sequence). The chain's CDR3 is CASSQGDRDNQPQHF. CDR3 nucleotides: TGTGCCAGCAGCCAAGGCGACAGGGACAATCAGCCCCAGCATTTT.

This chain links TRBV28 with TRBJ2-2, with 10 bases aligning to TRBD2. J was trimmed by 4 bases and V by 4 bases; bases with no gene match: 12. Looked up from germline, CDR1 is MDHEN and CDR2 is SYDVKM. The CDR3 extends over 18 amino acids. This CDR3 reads CASSYLRASGRGTGELFF. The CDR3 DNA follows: TGTGCCAGCAGTTATTTACGGGCTAGCGGGAGAGGCACCGGGGAGCTGTTTTTT.

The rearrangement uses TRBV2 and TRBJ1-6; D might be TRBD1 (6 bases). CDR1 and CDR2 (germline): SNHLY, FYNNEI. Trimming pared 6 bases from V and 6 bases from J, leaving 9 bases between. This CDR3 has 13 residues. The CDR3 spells CASRRQVNSPLHF. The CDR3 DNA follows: TGTGCCAGCAGAAGACAGGTTAATTCACCCCTCCACTTT.

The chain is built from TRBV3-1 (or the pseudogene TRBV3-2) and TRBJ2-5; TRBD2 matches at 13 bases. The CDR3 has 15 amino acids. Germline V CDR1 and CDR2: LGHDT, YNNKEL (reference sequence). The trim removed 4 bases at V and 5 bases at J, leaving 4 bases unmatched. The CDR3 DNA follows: TGTGCCAGCAGCCCGCGGACTAGCGGGAGTGAGACCCAGTACTTC. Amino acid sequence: CASSPRTSGSETQYF.

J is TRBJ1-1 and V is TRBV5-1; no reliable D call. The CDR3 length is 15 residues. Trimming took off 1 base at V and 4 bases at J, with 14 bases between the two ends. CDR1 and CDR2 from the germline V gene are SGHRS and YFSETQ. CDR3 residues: CASSLSQAPPTEAFF. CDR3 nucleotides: TGCGCCAGCAGCTTGTCCCAGGCGCCCCCCACTGAAGCTTTCTTT.

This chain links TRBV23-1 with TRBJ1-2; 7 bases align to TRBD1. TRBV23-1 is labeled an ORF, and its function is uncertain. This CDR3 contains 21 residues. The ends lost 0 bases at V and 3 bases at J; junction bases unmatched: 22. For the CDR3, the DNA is TGCGCCAGCAGTCAATCGAGGTTGCGGGACAGCCTCCCCCGGGGTGACTATGGCTACACCTTC. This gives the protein CASSQSRLRDSLPRGDYGYTF.

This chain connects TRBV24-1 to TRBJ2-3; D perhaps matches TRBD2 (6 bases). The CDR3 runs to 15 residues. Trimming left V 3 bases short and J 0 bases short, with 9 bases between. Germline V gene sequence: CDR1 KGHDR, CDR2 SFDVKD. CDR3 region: CATSDPSGSTDTQYF. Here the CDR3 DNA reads TGTGCCACCAGTGATCCCAGCGGGAGCACAGATACGCAGTATTTT.

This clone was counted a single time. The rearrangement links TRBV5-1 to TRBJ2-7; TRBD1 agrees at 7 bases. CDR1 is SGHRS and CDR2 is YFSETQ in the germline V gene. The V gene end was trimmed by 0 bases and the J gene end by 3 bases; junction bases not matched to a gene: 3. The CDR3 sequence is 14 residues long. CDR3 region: CASSLGRDSYEQYF. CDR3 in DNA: TGCGCCAGCAGCTTGGGTCGGGACAGCTACGAGCAGTACTTC.

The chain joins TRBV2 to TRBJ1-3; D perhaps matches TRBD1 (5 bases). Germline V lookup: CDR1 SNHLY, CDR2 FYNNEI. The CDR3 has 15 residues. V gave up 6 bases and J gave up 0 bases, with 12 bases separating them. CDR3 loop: CASSPGTHSGNTIYF. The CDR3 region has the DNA TGTGCCAGCAGCCCTGGGACTCACTCTGGAAACACCATATATTTT.

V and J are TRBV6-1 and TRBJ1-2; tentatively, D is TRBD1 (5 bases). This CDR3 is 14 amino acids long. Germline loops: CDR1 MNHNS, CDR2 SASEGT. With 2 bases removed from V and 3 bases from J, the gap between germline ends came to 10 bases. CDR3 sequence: CASSEMGQYYGYTF. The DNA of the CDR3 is TGTGCCAGCAGTGAAATGGGGCAGTACTATGGCTACACCTTC.

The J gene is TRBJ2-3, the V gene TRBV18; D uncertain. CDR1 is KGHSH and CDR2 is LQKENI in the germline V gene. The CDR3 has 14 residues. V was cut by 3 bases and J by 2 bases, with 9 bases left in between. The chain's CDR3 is CASSPSWSTDTQYF. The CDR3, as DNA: TGTGCCAGCTCACCGAGTTGGTCCACAGATACGCAGTATTTT.

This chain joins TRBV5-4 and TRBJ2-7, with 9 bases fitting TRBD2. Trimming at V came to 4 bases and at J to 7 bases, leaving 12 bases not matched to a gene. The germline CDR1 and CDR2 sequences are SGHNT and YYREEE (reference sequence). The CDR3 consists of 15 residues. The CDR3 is CASSPRTSDSGEQYF. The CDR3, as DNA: TGTGCCAGCAGCCCCAGGACTAGCGATTCGGGTGAGCAGTACTTC.

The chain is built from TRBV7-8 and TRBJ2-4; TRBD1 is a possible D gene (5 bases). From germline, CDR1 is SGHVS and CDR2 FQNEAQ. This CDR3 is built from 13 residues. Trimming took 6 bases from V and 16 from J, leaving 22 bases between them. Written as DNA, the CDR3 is TGTGCCAGCAGTTATATAGCTGGACACTCTCGTTACTTC. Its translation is CASSYIAGHSRYF.

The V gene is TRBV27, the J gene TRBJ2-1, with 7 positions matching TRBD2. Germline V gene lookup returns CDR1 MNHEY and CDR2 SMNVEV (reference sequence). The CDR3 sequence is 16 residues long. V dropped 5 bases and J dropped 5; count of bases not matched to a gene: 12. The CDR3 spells CASSPHGAGADNEQFF. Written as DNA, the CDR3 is TGTGCCAGCAGTCCCCATGGGGCGGGAGCCGACAATGAGCAGTTCTTC.

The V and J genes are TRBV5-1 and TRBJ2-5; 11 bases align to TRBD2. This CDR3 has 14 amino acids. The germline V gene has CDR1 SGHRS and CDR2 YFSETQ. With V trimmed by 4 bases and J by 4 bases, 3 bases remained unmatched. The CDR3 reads CASSLTSGAETQYF. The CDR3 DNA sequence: TGCGCCAGCAGCCTGACTAGCGGGGCAGAGACCCAGTACTTC.

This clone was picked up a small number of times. In DNA form, the CDR3 reads TGCGCCAGCAGCTTTGACGGGACTCGTGCGTTCTTC. Its translation is CASSFDGTRAFF. The gene calls are TRBV5-1 and TRBJ2-1, with D maybe TRBD2 (6 bases). CDR3 length: 12 residues. V was trimmed by 2 bases and J by 15 bases, leaving 15 bases between them. The germline V gene encodes CDR1 SGHRS and CDR2 YFSETQ.

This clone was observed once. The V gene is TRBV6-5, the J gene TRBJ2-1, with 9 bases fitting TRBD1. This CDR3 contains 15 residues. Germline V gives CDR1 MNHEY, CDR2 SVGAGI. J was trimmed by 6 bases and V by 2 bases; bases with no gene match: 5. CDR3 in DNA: TGTGCCAGCAGTTACCCGGGACAGGGATCCAATGAGCAGTTCTTC. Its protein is CASSYPGQGSNEQFF.

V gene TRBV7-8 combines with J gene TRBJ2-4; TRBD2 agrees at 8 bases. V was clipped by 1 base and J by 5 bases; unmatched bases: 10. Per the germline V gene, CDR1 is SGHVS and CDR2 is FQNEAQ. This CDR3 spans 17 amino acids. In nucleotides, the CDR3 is TGTGCCAGCAGCTTAGGTCTGTCTAGCGGGCGGGAAAACATTCAGTACTTC. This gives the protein CASSLGLSSGRENIQYF.

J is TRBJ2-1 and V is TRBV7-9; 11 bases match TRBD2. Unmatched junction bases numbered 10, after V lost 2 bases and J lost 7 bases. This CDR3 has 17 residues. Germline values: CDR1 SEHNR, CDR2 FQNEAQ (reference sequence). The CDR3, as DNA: TGTGCCAGCAGCTTAAGGGGCGCTCTAGCGGGGGGTAATGAGCAGTTCTTC. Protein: CASSLRGALAGGNEQFF.

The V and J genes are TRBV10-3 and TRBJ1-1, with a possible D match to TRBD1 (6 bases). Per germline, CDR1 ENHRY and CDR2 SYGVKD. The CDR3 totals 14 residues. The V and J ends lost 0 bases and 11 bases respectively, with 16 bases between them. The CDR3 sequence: CAISESVGGVGAFF. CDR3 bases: TGTGCCATCAGTGAGTCCGTAGGGGGGGTCGGGGCTTTCTTT.

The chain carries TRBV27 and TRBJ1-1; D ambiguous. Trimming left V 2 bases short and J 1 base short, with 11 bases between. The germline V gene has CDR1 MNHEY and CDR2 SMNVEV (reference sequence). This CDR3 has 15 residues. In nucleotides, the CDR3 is TGTGCCAGCAGTTTAGGGAGGGTTGCGAACACTGAAGCTTTCTTT. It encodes CASSLGRVANTEAFF.

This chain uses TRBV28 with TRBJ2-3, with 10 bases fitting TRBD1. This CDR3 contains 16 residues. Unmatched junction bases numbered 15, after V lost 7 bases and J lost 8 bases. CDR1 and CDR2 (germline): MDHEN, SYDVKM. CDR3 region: CASIERGTGEEGTQYF. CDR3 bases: TGTGCCAGCATTGAAAGGGGGACAGGGGAAGAAGGTACGCAGTATTTT.

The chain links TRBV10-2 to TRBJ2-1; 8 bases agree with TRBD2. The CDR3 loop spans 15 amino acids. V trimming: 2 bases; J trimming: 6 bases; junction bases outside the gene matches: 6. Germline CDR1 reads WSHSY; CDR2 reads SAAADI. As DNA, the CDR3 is TGCGCCAGCAGTGAGACTAGCCGGGGGGGCAATGAGCAGTTCTTC. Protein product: CASSETSRGGNEQFF.